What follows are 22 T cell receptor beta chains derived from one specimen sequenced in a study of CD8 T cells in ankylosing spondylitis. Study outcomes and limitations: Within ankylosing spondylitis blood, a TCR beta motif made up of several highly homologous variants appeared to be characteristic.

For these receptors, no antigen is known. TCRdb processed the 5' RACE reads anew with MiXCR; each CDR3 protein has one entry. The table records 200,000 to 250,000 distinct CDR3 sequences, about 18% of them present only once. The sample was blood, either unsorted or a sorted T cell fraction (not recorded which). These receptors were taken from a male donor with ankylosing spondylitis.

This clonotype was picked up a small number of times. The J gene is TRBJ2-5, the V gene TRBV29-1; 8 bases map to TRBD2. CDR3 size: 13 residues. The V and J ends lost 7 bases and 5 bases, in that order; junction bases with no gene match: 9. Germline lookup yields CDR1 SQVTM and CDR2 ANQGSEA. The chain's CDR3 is CSARSGSGETQYF. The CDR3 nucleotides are TGCAGCGCCAGAAGCGGGAGTGGTGAGACCCAGTACTTC.

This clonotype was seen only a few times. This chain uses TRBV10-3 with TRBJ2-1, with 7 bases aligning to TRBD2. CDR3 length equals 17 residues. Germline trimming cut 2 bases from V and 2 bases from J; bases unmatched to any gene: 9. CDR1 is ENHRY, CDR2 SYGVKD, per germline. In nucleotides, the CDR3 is TGTGCCATCAGTGAGCCGGCGGGGGTGGGGACCTACAATGAGCAGTTCTTC. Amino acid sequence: CAISEPAGVGTYNEQFF.

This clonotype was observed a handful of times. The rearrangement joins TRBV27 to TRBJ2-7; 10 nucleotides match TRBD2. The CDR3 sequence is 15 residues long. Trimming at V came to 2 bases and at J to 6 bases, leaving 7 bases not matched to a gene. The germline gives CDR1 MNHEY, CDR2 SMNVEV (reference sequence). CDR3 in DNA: TGTGCCAGCAGTTTAACCCCTAGCGGGAGCCGCGAGCAGTACTTC. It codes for CASSLTPSGSREQYF.

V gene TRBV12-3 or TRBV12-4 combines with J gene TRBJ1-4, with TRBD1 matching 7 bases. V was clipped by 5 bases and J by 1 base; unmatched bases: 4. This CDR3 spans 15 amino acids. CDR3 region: CASSPRQGTNEKLFF. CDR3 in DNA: TGTGCCAGCAGTCCCCGACAGGGAACTAATGAAAAACTGTTTTTT.

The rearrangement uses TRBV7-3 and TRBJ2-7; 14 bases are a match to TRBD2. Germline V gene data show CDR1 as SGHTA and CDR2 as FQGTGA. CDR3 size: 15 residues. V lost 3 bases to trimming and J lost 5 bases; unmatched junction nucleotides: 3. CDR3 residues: CASSLGLAGDDEQYF. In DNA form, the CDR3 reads TGTGCCAGCAGCTTGGGACTAGCGGGAGACGACGAGCAGTACTTC.

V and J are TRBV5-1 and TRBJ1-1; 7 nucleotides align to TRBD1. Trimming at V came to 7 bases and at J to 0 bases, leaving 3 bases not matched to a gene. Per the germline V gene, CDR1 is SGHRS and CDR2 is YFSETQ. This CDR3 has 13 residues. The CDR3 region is CASGGTVNTEAFF. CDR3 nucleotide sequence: TGCGCCAGCGGAGGGACAGTGAACACTGAAGCTTTCTTT.

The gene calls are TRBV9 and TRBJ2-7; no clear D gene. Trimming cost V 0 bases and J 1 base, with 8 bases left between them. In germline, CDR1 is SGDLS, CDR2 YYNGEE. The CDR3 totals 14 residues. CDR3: CASSVGSSSYEQYF. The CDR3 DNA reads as TGTGCCAGCAGCGTAGGGAGTTCTTCCTACGAGCAGTACTTC.

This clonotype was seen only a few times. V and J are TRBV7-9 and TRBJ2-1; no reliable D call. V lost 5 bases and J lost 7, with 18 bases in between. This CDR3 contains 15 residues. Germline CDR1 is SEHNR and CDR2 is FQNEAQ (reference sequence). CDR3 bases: TGTGCCAGCAGCGCCGTCCCGGACGGAGAGAATGAGCAGTTCTTC. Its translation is CASSAVPDGENEQFF.

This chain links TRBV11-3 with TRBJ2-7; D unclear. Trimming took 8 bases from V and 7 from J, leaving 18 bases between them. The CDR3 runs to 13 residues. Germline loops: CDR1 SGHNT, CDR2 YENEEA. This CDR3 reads CASRPGASSEQYF. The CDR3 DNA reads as TGTGCCAGCCGTCCAGGAGCATCAAGTGAGCAGTACTTC.

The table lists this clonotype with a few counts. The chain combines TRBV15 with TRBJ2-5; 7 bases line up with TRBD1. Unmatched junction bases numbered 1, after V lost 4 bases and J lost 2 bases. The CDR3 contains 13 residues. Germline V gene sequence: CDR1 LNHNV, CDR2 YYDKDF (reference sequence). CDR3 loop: CATSMGQQETQYF. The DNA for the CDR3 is TGTGCCACCAGCATGGGACAGCAAGAGACCCAGTACTTC.

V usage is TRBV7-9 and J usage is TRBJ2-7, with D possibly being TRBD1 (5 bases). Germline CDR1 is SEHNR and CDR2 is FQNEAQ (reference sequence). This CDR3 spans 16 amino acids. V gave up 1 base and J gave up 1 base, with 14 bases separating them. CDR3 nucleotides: TGTGCCAGCAGCTTAGGAGACAGCCCGCCTTCCTACGAGCAGTACTTC. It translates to CASSLGDSPPSYEQYF.

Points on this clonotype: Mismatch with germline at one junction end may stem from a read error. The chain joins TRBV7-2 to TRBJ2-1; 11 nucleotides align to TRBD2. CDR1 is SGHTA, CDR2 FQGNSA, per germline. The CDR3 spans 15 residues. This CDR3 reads CASSLLAGGPTMRIF. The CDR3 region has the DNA TGTGCCAGCAGCTTACTAGCGGGAGGCCCTACGATGAGGATCTTC.

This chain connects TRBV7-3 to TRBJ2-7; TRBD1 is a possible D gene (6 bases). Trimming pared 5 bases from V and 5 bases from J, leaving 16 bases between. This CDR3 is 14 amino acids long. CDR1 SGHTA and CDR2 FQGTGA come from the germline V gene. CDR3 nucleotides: TGTGCCAGCAGCCCCACAGGGTACGACGACGAGCAGTACTTC. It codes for CASSPTGYDDEQYF.

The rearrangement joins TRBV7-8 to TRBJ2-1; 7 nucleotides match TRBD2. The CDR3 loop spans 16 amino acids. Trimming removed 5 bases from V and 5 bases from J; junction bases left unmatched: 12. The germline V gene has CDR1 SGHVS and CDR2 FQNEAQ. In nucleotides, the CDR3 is TGTGCCAGCAGCCCAAGTACTAGCGCCTGGGACAATGAGCAGTTCTTC. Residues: CASSPSTSAWDNEQFF.

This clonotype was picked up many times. DNA for the CDR3: TGTGCCAGCAGCAGGGGGGAAAGTGAGACCCAGTACTTC. Protein sequence: CASSRGESETQYF. The rearrangement uses TRBV11-2 and TRBJ2-5; D is tentatively TRBD1 or TRBD2 (6 bases each). The CDR3 is 13 amino acids. With 5 bases removed from V and 5 bases from J, the gap between germline ends came to 12 bases. CDR1 is SGHAT and CDR2 is FQNNGV in the germline V gene. Full variable domain (remainder filled in from reference TRBV11-2 and TRBJ2-5): EAGVAQSPRYKIIEKRQSVAFWCNPISGHATLYWYQQILGQGPKLLIQFQNNGVVDDSQLPKDRFSAERLKGVDSTLKIQPAKLEDSAVYLCASSRGESETQYFGPGTRLLVL.

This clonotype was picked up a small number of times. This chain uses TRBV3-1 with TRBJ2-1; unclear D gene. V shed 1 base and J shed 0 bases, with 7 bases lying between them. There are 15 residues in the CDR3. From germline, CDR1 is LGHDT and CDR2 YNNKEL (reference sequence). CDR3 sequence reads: CASSQGASSYNEQFF. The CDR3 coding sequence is TGTGCCAGCAGCCAAGGCGCGAGCTCCTACAATGAGCAGTTCTTC.

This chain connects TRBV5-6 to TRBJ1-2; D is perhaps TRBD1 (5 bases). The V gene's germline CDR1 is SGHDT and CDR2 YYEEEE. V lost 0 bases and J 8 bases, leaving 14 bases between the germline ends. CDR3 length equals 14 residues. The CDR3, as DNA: TGTGCCAGCAGCTTGGTAGGGGTACCAGACGGCTACACCTTC. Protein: CASSLVGVPDGYTF.

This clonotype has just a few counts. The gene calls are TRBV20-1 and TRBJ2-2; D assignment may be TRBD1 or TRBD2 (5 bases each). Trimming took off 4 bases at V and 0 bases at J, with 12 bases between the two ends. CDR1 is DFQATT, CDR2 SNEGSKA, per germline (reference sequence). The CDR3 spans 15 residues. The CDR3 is CSAKRGYANTGELFF. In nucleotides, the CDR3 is TGCAGTGCTAAGAGGGGTTACGCGAACACCGGGGAGCTGTTTTTT.

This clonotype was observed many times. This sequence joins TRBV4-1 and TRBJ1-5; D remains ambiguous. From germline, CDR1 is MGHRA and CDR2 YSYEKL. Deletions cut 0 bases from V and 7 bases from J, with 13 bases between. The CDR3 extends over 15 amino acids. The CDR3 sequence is CASSQEPTLAQPQHF. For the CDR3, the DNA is TGCGCCAGCAGCCAAGAGCCAACTTTAGCGCAGCCCCAGCATTTT.

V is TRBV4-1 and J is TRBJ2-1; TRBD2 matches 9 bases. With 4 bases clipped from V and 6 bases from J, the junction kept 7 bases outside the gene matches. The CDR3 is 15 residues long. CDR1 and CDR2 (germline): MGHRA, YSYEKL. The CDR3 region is CASSPGRGGPNEQFF. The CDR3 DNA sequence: TGCGCCAGCAGCCCCGGGCGGGGGGGCCCCAATGAGCAGTTCTTC.

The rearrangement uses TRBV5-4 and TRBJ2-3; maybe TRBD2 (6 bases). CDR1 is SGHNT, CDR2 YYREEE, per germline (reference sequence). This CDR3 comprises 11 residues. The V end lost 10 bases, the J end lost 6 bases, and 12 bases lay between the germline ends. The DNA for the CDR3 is TGTGCCGGGCTCCGGGGGGATACGCAGTATTTT. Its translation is CAGLRGDTQYF.

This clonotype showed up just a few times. CDR3 sequence: CASSQGTGNYGYTF. CDR3 in DNA: TGTGCCAGCAGCCAGGGGACAGGAAACTATGGCTACACCTTC. This sequence joins TRBV7-6 and TRBJ1-2; 8 positions match TRBD1. Trimming removed 5 bases from V and 2 bases from J; junction bases left unmatched: 4. This CDR3 is 14 amino acids long. Per the germline V gene, CDR1 is SGHVS and CDR2 is FNYEAQ.